This T cell receptor (beta chain) was retrieved from a study of blood T cell repertoires in COVID-19. Study information: Italy, Spain and the United States were the sources of the convalescent and acute COVID-19 samples. Nucleic acid was either cDNA or gDNA, and it came from T cells, B-cell-depleted T cells, or PBMCs.

The germline V gene encodes CDR1 SGHRS and CDR2 YFSETQ. The CDR3 consists of 15 residues. V trimming: 0 bases; J trimming: 2 bases; junction bases outside the gene matches: 5. Original methodology: Reference gene primer amplification gave nucleated cell count estimates. Assay: immunoSEQ multiplex PCR; the TCRdb copy retains only in-frame clones and omits some. Clone size and V and J calls were adopted from that table, with D and trimming inferred from the DNA. The profile shows approximately 170,000 clones, 90% of them singletons. This clone occurred once. Sequenced sample: peripheral blood. The J gene is TRBJ2-7, the V gene TRBV5-1, with TRBD1 matching over 7 bases. The clonotype was recovered from a man in his fifties or sixties with active or convalescent COVID-19. Here the CDR3 DNA reads TGCGCCAGCAGCTTGGCGAGACAGGGTACCTACGAGCAGTACTTC. It codes for CASSLARQGTYEQYF.